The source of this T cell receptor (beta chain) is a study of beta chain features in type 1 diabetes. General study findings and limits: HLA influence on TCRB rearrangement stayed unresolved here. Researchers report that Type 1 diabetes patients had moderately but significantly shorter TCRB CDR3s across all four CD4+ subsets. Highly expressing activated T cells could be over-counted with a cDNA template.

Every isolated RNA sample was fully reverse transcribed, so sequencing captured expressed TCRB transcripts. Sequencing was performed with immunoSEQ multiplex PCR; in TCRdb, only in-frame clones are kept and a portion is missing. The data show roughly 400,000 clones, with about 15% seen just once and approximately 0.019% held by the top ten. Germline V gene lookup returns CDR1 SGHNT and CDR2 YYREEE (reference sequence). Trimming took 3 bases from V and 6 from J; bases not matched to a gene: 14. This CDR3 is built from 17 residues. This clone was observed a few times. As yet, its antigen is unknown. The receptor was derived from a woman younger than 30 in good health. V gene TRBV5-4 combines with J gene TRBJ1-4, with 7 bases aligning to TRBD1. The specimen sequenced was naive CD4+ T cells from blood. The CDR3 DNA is TGTGCCAGCAGCTCGGGTGGAGGGGGCATCGGGGATGAAAAACTGTTTTTT. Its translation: CASSSGGGGIGDEKLFF.